This T cell receptor beta chain was profiled in a study of shared T cell receptors in the human thymus. CDR1 and CDR2 from the germline V gene are SGHTA and FQGNSA. The CDR3 covers 17 residues. The V and J ends lost 5 bases and 4 bases, in that order; junction bases with no gene match: 15. The table came from immunoSEQ multiplex PCR; TCRdb's copy has only in-frame clones and leaves some out. This sample has about 540,000 clones, with 70% to 80% found just once. The sample also formed part of further work on human thymus T cells. That source adds: Thymic as well as blood repertoires seemed to favor certain V and J genes unevenly.

Sequenced input: thymocytes. The chain uses TRBV7-2 and TRBJ2-3; TRBD2 aligns across 7 bases. The TCR sequence derives from a boy under two years old with a congenital heart defect. The CDR3 here is CASSPIPIGLEADTQYF. The CDR3 DNA follows: TGTGCCAGCAGCCCCATCCCCATTGGACTAGAAGCAGATACGCAGTATTTT. Complete variable domain (other parts from reference TRBV7-2 and TRBJ2-3): GAGVSQSPSNKVTEKGKDVELRCDPISGHTALYWYRQSLGQGLEFLIYFQGNSAPDKSGLPSDRFSAERTGGSVSTLTIQRTQQEDSAVYLCASSPIPIGLEADTQYFGPGTRLTVL.